Given below is one TCR beta chain in context. Its target is unknown. Other DNA sequences within the sample encode an identical CDR3. These data come from a study of CD8+ T cells in alopecia areata. RNA was extracted and reverse transcribed into cDNA as the sequencing template. Profiled with immunoSEQ multiplex PCR; TCRdb holds only in-frame clones, not every one. This sample carries about 200,000 clones, more than 45% of them seen once, and the ten largest clones take under 0.5%. The V gene's germline CDR1 is SGDLS and CDR2 YYNGEE. The CDR3 spans 13 residues. The V and J ends lost 0 bases and 6 bases respectively, with 8 bases between them. Whole-study results and caveats: Across lesional scalp, and particularly alopecia totalis/universalis, clonality surpassed that of normal scalp.

This receptor was obtained from a human donor with alopecia areata. The chain is built from TRBV9 and TRBJ2-3, with unresolved D. Sequencing was performed on CD4+ T cells sorted from blood, taken at week 0. In nucleotides, the CDR3 is TGTGCCAGCAGCGTAGGGGTAACGGATACGCAGTATTTT. This codes for CASSVGVTDTQYF.